This T cell receptor (beta chain) was sequenced in a study of neurological immune-mediated disorders. The time point: longitudinal time-point 2. PBMCs stored at -80 C, numbering 2 million, were the origin of the unsorted libraries. Germline CDR1 and CDR2: SGHAT and FQNNGV. The CDR3 spans 18 residues. Deletions cut 1 base from V and 7 bases from J, with 23 bases between. The table lists this clonotype with many counts. The cDNA came from 5'RACE with 10-nucleotide random UMIs. From 15-18 subjects, each sequencing run yielded over 190 million TCR-beta sequences. From the 5' RACE reads, TCRdb called clonotypes with MiXCR, one entry per CDR3 protein. The table lists about 80,000 distinct CDR3 sequences, over 4.5% of them singletons.

The sequence was obtained from a woman in her fifties or sixties with multiple sclerosis. Material for sequencing was PBMCs. This chain joins TRBV11-2 and TRBJ1-5, with TRBD1 as a possible D gene (5 bases). Here the CDR3 reads CASSLGTPGRLIGQPQHF. In DNA, the CDR3 is TGTGCCAGCAGCTTAGGTACCCCGGGACGTTTGATAGGGCAGCCCCAGCATTTT.